This TCR beta chain originates from a study of T cells in Graves' hyperthyroidism and ophthalmopathy. Study information: Peripheral blood draws took place at initial diagnosis, ahead of any treatment.

V gave up 6 bases and J gave up 10 bases, with 19 bases separating them. CDR1 MDHEN and CDR2 SYDVKM come from the germline V gene. CDR3 size: 14 residues. TCR beta CDR3 sequences were amplified from RNA transcripts. A set of HTBI primers served as the primers for a first-round RT-PCR of the TCR CDR3. TCRdb reanalysed the multiplex PCR reads using MiXCR and keeps one entry per CDR3 protein. The repertoire holds about 640,000 distinct CDR3 sequences, with less than 25% as singletons. Cells are PBMCs isolated from approximately 9.2 ml of fresh blood. The source of this sequence is a man aged 25-45 years with Graves' ophthalmopathy. The chain employs TRBV28 and TRBJ2-1; weak D call: TRBD1 (6 bases). Sequencing was done on a sample of blood. CDR3 residues: CASSPRGQLKEQFF. CDR3 in DNA: TGTGCCAGCAGCCCGAGGGGACAACTAAAAGAGCAGTTCTTC.